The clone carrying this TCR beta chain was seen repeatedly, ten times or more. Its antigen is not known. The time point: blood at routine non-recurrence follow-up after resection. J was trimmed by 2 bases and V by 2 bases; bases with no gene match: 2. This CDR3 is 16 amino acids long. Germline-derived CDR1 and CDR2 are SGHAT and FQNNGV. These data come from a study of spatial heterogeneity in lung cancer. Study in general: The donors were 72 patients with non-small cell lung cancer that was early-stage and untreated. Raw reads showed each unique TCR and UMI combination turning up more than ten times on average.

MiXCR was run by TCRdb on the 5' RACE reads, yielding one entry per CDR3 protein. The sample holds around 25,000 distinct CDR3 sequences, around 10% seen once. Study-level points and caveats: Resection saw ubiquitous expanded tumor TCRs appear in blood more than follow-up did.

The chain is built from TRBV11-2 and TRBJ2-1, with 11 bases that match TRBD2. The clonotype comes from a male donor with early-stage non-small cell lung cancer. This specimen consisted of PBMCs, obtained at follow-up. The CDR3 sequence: CASSLLSGGAYNEQFF. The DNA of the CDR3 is TGTGCCAGCAGCTTACTTAGCGGGGGGGCCTACAATGAGCAGTTCTTC.